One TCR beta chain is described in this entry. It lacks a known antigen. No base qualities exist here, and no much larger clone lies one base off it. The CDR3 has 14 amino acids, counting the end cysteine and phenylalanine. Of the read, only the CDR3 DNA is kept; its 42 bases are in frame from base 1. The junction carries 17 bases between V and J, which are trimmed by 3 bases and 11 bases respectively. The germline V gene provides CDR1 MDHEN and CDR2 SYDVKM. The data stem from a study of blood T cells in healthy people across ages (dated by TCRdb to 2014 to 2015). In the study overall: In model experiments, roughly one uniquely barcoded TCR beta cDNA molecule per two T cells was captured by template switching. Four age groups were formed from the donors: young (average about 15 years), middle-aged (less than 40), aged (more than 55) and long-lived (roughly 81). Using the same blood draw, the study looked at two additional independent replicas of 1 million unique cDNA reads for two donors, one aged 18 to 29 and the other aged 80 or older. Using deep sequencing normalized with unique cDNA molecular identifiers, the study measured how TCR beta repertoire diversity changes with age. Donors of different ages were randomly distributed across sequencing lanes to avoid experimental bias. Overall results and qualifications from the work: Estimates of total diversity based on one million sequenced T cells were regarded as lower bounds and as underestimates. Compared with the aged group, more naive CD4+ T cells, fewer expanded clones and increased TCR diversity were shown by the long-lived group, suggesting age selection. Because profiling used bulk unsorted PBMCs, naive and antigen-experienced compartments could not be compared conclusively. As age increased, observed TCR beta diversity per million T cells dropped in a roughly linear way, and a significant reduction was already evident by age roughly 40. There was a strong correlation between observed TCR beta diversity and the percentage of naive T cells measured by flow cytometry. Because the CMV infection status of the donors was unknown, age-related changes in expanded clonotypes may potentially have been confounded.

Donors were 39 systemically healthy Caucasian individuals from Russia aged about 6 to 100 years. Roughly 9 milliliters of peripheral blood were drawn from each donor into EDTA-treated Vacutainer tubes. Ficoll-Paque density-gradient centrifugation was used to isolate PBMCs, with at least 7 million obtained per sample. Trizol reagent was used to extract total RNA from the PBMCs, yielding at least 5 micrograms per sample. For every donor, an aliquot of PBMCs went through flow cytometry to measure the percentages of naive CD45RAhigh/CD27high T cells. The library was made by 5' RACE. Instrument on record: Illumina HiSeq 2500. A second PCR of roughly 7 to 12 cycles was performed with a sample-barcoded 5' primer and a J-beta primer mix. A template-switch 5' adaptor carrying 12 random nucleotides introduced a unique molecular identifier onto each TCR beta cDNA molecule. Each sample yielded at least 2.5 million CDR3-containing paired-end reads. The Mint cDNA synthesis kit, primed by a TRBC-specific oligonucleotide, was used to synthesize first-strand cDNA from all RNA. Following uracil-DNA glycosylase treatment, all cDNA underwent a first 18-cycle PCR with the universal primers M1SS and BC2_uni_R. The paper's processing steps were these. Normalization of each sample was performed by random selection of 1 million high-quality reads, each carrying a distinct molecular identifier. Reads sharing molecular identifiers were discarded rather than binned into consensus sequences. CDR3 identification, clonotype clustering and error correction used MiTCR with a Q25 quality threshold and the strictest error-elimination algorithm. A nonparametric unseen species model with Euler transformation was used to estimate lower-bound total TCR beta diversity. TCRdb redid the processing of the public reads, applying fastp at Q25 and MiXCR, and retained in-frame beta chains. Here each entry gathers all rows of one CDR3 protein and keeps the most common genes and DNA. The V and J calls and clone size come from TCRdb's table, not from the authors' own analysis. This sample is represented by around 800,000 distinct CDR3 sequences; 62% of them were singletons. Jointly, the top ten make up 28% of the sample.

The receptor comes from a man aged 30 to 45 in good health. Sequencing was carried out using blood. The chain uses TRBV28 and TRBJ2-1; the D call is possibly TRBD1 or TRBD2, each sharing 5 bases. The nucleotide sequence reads TGTGCCAGCAGTTTGGGCGGTGAGGGGACGAAGCAGTTCTTC. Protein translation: CASSLGGEGTKQFF.